This T cell receptor beta chain was recorded in a study of high-grade serous ovarian cancer treatment subgroups. Across the study: Each sample yielded on average around 7,000 unique TCR beta rearrangements from roughly 15,000 reads.

Only in-frame clones appear in the TCRdb table, and some are missing; sequencing was by immunoSEQ multiplex PCR. The sample holds more than 35,000 clones; over 60% are singletons and the top ten take 3.1%. V was pared by 5 bases and J by 3 bases, with 8 bases of the junction left unmatched. The germline CDR1 and CDR2 sequences are SQVTM and ANQGSEA. CDR3 length: 15 amino acids. The tumor samples were collected prior to definitive surgery or chemotherapy. The chain combines TRBV29-1 with TRBJ2-2; 8 nucleotides line up with TRBD2. This clonotype was sampled from a human donor with high-grade serous ovarian cancer. Sequences were obtained from tumor tissue. Here the CDR3 DNA reads TGCAGCGTTAGGAGCGGGAGATGGGACACCGGGGAGCTGTTTTTT. It translates to CSVRSGRWDTGELFF.